This T cell receptor beta chain originates from a study of OX40 agonist ivuxolimab in advanced cancers. Study outcomes and limitations: Both CD4+ and CD8+ T cell populations in blood had undergone clonal expansion by week 6 at 0.1 to 3.0 mg/kg.

Assay used: immunoSEQ multiplex PCR; TCRdb lists only in-frame clones, some missing. The data show 70,000 to 95,000 clones, roughly nine tenths seen once. A remark on this clone: What it recognizes is unknown.

The sequence came from an adult with an advanced solid tumor such as melanoma, head and neck, liver or kidney cancer. The material was CD4+ or CD8+ T cells sorted from blood, obtained in a trial of the OX40 agonist ivuxolimab.

The DNA of the CDR3 is TGTGCCAGCAGCTCGACGACAGCTAACTATGGCTACACCTTC. This sequence encodes CASSSTTANYGYTF. The chain has TRBV7-9 and TRBJ1-2; maybe TRBD1 (5 bases). The germline gives CDR1 SEHNR, CDR2 FQNEAQ (reference sequence). Trimming took 4 bases from V and 0 from J, leaving 9 bases between them. The length of the CDR3 is 14 residues.